Presented here are 32 T cell receptor beta chains from one specimen sequenced in a study of blood T cells in healthy people across ages. The second PCR ran roughly 6 to 11 cycles with a sample-barcoded 5' primer and J-beta primers. TCRdb passed the 5' RACE reads through MiXCR, listing each CDR3 protein once. This sample has more than 1.4 million distinct CDR3 sequences, with roughly 45% found just once. The sequenced material came from blood. These receptors all come from a woman younger than 30 in good health.

This chain joins TRBV7-2 and TRBJ1-3; D call uncertain. The germline CDR1 and CDR2 sequences are SGHTA and FQGNSA. The V end was cut by 5 bases, the J end by 1 base, with 9 bases between. The CDR3 runs to 14 residues. The CDR3 is CASSPQYSGNTIYF. DNA of the CDR3: TGTGCCAGCAGCCCACAGTATTCTGGAAACACCATATATTTT.

This clonotype was counted only a few times. V is TRBV29-1 and J is TRBJ1-2, with D possibly being TRBD1 (5 bases). Germline V gene lookup returns CDR1 SQVTM and CDR2 ANQGSEA. Trimming removed 1 base from V and 0 bases from J, with 12 bases in between. The CDR3 totals 15 residues. The CDR3 region is CSVEGQGGPNYGYTF. In nucleotides, the CDR3 is TGCAGCGTTGAAGGGCAGGGTGGGCCTAACTATGGCTACACCTTC.

This rearrangement joins TRBV11-2 to TRBJ2-7; D not certain. Trimming cost V 0 bases and J 2 bases, with 5 bases left between them. CDR3 length: 13 residues. Germline V gene data show CDR1 as SGHAT and CDR2 as FQNNGV. This chain's CDR3 is CASSLDAPYEQYF. DNA for the CDR3: TGTGCCAGCAGCTTAGATGCCCCCTACGAGCAGTACTTC.

The gene calls are TRBV12-3 or TRBV12-4 and TRBJ2-1, with 9 nucleotides matching TRBD2. The CDR3 is made up of 16 amino acids. V shed 2 bases and J 5 bases; nucleotides not matched to a gene: 7. The CDR3 region is CASSLFGTSRDNEQFF. Here the CDR3 DNA reads TGTGCCAGCAGTTTATTTGGGACTAGCAGGGACAATGAGCAGTTCTTC.

V gene TRBV5-1 combines with J gene TRBJ2-7; 9 positions agree with TRBD2. Losses at the gene ends were 4 bases for V and 0 bases for J; bases not matched to a gene: 5. The CDR3 is 15 residues long. Germline CDR1 and CDR2: SGHRS and YFSETQ. In DNA form, the CDR3 reads TGCGCCAGCAGCATTAGCGGGAGCGCCTCCTACGAGCAGTACTTC. The encoded protein is CASSISGSASYEQYF.

The rearrangement joins TRBV28 to TRBJ1-1, with no clear D. The CDR3 runs to 16 residues. The V gene's germline CDR1 is MDHEN and CDR2 SYDVKM. V dropped 8 bases and J dropped 0 bases, with 19 bases sitting between them. The chain's CDR3 is CASRQTGISMNTEAFF. DNA of the CDR3: TGTGCCAGCCGCCAGACGGGAATCTCGATGAACACTGAAGCTTTCTTT.

In this sample, this clonotype turned up once. The CDR3 spells CASSVDNRETQYF. CDR3 in DNA: TGTGCCAGCAGCGTGGACAATCGGGAGACCCAGTACTTC. This chain uses TRBV7-2 with TRBJ2-7; maybe TRBD1 (5 bases). The J call is uncertain, as TRBJ2-5 better fits the DNA end. The CDR3 is 13 residues long. The germline V gene encodes CDR1 SGHTA and CDR2 FQGNSA.

This clonotype has just one count. The rearrangement links TRBV20-1 to TRBJ1-2; a possible D gene is TRBD1 (5 bases). V lost 5 bases, J lost 5 bases, and 18 bases lay in between. The CDR3 covers 14 residues. Looked up from germline, CDR1 is DFQATT and CDR2 is SNEGSKA (reference sequence). Here the CDR3 DNA reads TGCAGTGCTCTTCCGAGGCGCGGGGGGTATGGCTACACCTTC. It codes for CSALPRRGGYGYTF.

V is TRBV28 and J is TRBJ2-1, with D possibly being TRBD2 (6 bases). The CDR3 extends over 12 amino acids. Germline lookup yields CDR1 MDHEN and CDR2 SYDVKM. V shed 1 base and J shed 12 bases, with 10 bases lying between them. CDR3 region: CASSLSGTSQFF. The CDR3 coding sequence is TGTGCCAGCAGTTTATCCGGGACTTCGCAGTTCTTC.

The rearrangement links TRBV15 to TRBJ2-5; D is unresolved. Trimming took off 6 bases at V and 5 bases at J, with 10 bases between the two ends. The length of the CDR3 is 12 residues. The germline CDR1 and CDR2 sequences are LNHNV and YYDKDF (reference sequence). The CDR3 DNA follows: TGTGCCACCAGTTCCCCTTGGGAGACCCAGTACTTC. This gives the protein CATSSPWETQYF.

The gene calls are TRBV20-1 and TRBJ1-1; 8 bases fit TRBD1. The CDR3 extends over 14 amino acids. Germline loops: CDR1 DFQATT, CDR2 SNEGSKA (reference sequence). V shed 3 bases, J shed 0 bases, and the junction held 3 bases outside the gene matches. The CDR3 here is CSASAGGVNTEAFF. The CDR3 region has the DNA TGCAGTGCTAGTGCAGGGGGCGTGAACACTGAAGCTTTCTTT.

In its sample, this clonotype was seen a few times. This chain links TRBV4-1 with TRBJ1-2; the D gene is possibly TRBD1 (5 bases). Between the trimmed V and J ends, which lost 1 base and 3 bases, there was a span of 6 bases. Germline CDR1 MGHRA, CDR2 YSYEKL. This CDR3 is 13 amino acids long. The CDR3 spells CASSQARDYGYTF. In DNA form, the CDR3 reads TGCGCCAGCAGCCAAGCCAGGGACTATGGCTACACCTTC.

Written as DNA, the CDR3 is TGTGCCAGCAGTTACGGAGGGGTCGGCGGGGAGCTGTTTTTT. It encodes CASSYGGVGGELFF. The chain uses TRBV6-6 and TRBJ2-2; D perhaps matches TRBD2 (6 bases). Germline V CDR1 and CDR2: MNHNY, SVGAGI (reference sequence). This CDR3 is 14 amino acids long. Trimming removed 2 bases at V and 7 bases at J, with 11 bases between.

The chain couples TRBV2 to TRBJ2-2; D uncertain. Germline CDR1 reads SNHLY; CDR2 reads FYNNEI. V was clipped by 7 bases and J by 6 bases, with 12 bases between them. CDR3 length: 13 residues. The CDR3 nucleotides are TGTGCCAGCATGGGCCCTGGGGCCGGGGAGCTGTTTTTT. This translates into CASMGPGAGELFF.

The J gene is TRBJ2-1, the V gene TRBV2, with D possibly TRBD1 on 6 matching bases. With the DNA end fitting TRBJ2-7 better, the J assignment may be wrong. The CDR3 length is 14 residues. CDR1 is SNHLY, CDR2 FYNNEI, per germline. The CDR3 sequence: CASIRDKGYNEQYF. The CDR3 region has the DNA TGTGCCAGCATCCGGGACAAGGGCTACAATGAGCAGTACTTC.

In its sample, this clonotype was seen a few times. The genes are TRBV4-2 and TRBJ2-7, with D maybe TRBD1 (6 bases). This CDR3 spans 17 amino acids. V lost 0 bases to trimming and J lost 1 base, with 16 bases between them. Germline V gives CDR1 LGHNA, CDR2 YNFKEQ. As DNA, the CDR3 is TGTGCCAGCAGCCAAGACGAACCCAGAGGGGGTTCCTACGAGCAGTACTTC. As protein: CASSQDEPRGGSYEQYF.

This clonotype occurred a few times. This chain links TRBV27 with TRBJ1-1; no definite D call. The CDR3 totals 17 residues. V dropped 0 bases and J dropped 0 bases, with 14 bases sitting between them. Germline V gene sequence: CDR1 MNHEY, CDR2 SMNVEV (reference sequence). The CDR3 region is CASSLSAGFGMNTEAFF. In DNA form, the CDR3 reads TGTGCCAGCAGTTTATCGGCAGGATTCGGGATGAACACTGAAGCTTTCTTT.

This clonotype was observed a handful of times. The genes are TRBV10-2 and TRBJ2-7; D possibly matches TRBD1 or TRBD2 (5 bases each). Trimming took off 10 bases at V and 0 bases at J, with 19 bases between the two ends. CDR3 length equals 15 residues. The germline gives CDR1 WSHSY, CDR2 SAAADI. The CDR3: CATSEGIPSSYEQYF. The CDR3 nucleotides read TGCGCCACATCCGAGGGGATCCCCTCCTCCTACGAGCAGTACTTC.

The chain uses TRBV15 and TRBJ2-3; no clear D. CDR3 size: 14 residues. Trimming removed 3 bases from V and 3 bases from J, with 10 bases in between. Germline values: CDR1 LNHNV, CDR2 YYDKDF (reference sequence). The CDR3 DNA follows: TGTGCCACCAGCAGGGAAGAACCGACAGATACGCAGTATTTT. Its translation is CATSREEPTDTQYF. The full variable domain, its missing parts supplied by reference TRBV15 and TRBJ2-3, is DAMVIQNPRYQVTQFGKPVTLSCSQTLNHNVMYWYQQKSSQAPKLLFHYYDKDFNNEADTPDNFQSRRPNTSFCFLDIRSPGLGDTAMYLCATSREEPTDTQYFGPGTRLTVL.

This rearrangement joins TRBV20-1 to TRBJ2-5; perhaps TRBD2 as D (6 bases). The CDR3 sequence is 16 residues long. The V gene lost 5 bases and the J gene lost 1 base, with 20 bases spanning the gap. CDR1 is DFQATT, CDR2 SNEGSKA, per germline (reference sequence). The chain's CDR3 is CSAFPGTPDVQETQYF. CDR3 bases: TGCAGTGCTTTTCCCGGGACTCCAGACGTCCAAGAGACCCAGTACTTC.

The chain couples TRBV13 to TRBJ1-6; possible D gene TRBD1, 5 bases. The length of the CDR3 is 14 residues. V was pared by 5 bases and J by 6 bases, with 11 bases between. Germline-derived CDR1 and CDR2 are PRHDT and FYEKMQ (reference sequence). Written as DNA, the CDR3 is TGTGCCAGCAGCACCAGGGCACGTAATTCACCCCTCCACTTT. Encoded protein: CASSTRARNSPLHF. Full variable domain (outside the CDR3, taken from reference TRBV13 and TRBJ1-6): AAGVIQSPRHLIKEKRETATLKCYPIPRHDTVYWYQQGPGQDPQFLISFYEKMQSDKGSIPDRFSAQQFSDYHSELNMSSLELGDSALYFCASSTRARNSPLHFGNGTRLTVT.

This clonotype was counted many times. CDR3 residues: CSARVGRSSYEQYF. The CDR3 nucleotides read TGCAGTGCTAGAGTTGGTCGTTCGTCCTACGAGCAGTACTTC. The rearrangement joins TRBV20-1 to TRBJ2-7; D is undetermined. The CDR3 runs 14 residues. CDR1 is DFQATT and CDR2 is SNEGSKA in the germline V gene (reference sequence). V lost 1 base and J lost 1, with 11 bases in between.

V gene TRBV5-5 combines with J gene TRBJ1-1, with D uncertain. Germline values: CDR1 SGHKS, CDR2 YYEKEE (reference sequence). The CDR3 runs to 13 residues. Deletions cut 5 bases from V and 1 base from J, with 9 bases between. The CDR3, as DNA: TGTGCCAGCAGGTTTCCAGCGAACACTGAAGCTTTCTTT. Protein: CASRFPANTEAFF.

This clonotype came up a few times. This chain connects TRBV3-1 to TRBJ1-1; 8 bases line up with TRBD1. This CDR3 region has 16 residues. Germline V gene sequence: CDR1 LGHDT, CDR2 YNNKEL (reference sequence). V lost 4 bases and J lost 0; bases outside the gene matches: 7. CDR3 coding DNA: TGTGCCAGCAGCCCAGCAATGGACAGGGTGAACACTGAAGCTTTCTTT. Its protein product is CASSPAMDRVNTEAFF.

The J gene is TRBJ1-1, the V gene TRBV25-1; 9 bases map to TRBD1. V trimming: 5 bases; J trimming: 1 base; junction bases outside the gene matches: 8. This CDR3 region has 16 residues. Per the germline V gene, CDR1 is MGHDK and CDR2 is SYGVNS. CDR3: CASSFADRGRNTEAFF. The CDR3 coding sequence is TGTGCCAGCAGTTTCGCGGACAGGGGAAGGAACACTGAAGCTTTCTTT.

This clonotype showed up just a few times. V is TRBV12-3 or TRBV12-4 and J is TRBJ2-3, with D perhaps TRBD2 (8 bases). This CDR3 is 15 amino acids long. V shed 7 bases and J shed 6 bases, with 20 bases lying between them. This CDR3 is CASTFPGGGVDTQYF. CDR3 nucleotides: TGTGCCAGCACCTTTCCGGGAGGGGGCGTGGATACGCAGTATTTT.

The V gene is TRBV3-1, the J gene TRBJ2-5; TRBD2 aligns across 8 bases. J gave up 3 bases and V 0 bases, and 15 bases lay outside the gene matches. The CDR3 runs to 19 residues. Germline V gene data show CDR1 as LGHDT and CDR2 as YNNKEL (reference sequence). CDR3 bases: TGTGCCAGCAGCCAAGAGGGAACCGGGGGACTAGTAACTAAAGAGACCCAGTACTTC. Encoded protein: CASSQEGTGGLVTKETQYF.

The rearrangement links TRBV6-1 to TRBJ2-5; D is perhaps TRBD2 (6 bases). CDR3 size: 13 residues. Germline CDR1 and CDR2: MNHNS and SASEGT. With 11 bases removed from V and 3 bases from J, the gap between germline ends came to 16 bases. The CDR3 region has the DNA TGTGCCTCTGGGGCGGGGCCAAAAGAGACCCAGTACTTC. It codes for CASGAGPKETQYF.

The rearrangement joins TRBV10-2 to TRBJ2-3, with D hard to call. Deletions cut 0 bases from V and 3 bases from J, with 13 bases between. The CDR3 extends over 16 amino acids. Germline V CDR1 and CDR2: WSHSY, SAAADI. The chain's CDR3 is CASSESASYRTDTQYF. In nucleotides, the CDR3 is TGCGCCAGCAGTGAGTCTGCCAGCTATAGAACAGATACGCAGTATTTT.

V usage is TRBV27 and J usage is TRBJ2-1; either TRBD1 or TRBD2 may fit D (5 bases each). The CDR3 sequence is 13 residues long. V lost 0 bases and J lost 15, with 15 bases in between. Germline V gives CDR1 MNHEY, CDR2 SMNVEV (reference sequence). The CDR3 protein is CASSLSRGTFGFF. CDR3 in DNA: TGTGCCAGCAGTTTATCGAGGGGTACCTTCGGGTTCTTC.

The chain recombines TRBV20-1 with TRBJ1-5; D remains ambiguous. The ends were cut back, 3 bases at V and 1 base at J, with 13 bases in the middle. The CDR3 consists of 15 residues. The germline V gene encodes CDR1 DFQATT and CDR2 SNEGSKA (reference sequence). DNA of the CDR3: TGCAGTGCTAGTTCTAGGGTTCGAAGCAATCAGCCCCAGCATTTT. Protein product: CSASSRVRSNQPQHF.

This clonotype has just a few counts. The rearrangement uses TRBV7-2 and TRBJ2-2; D gene ambiguous. The V and J ends lost 6 bases and 8 bases respectively, with 13 bases between them. The length of the CDR3 is 13 residues. Germline V lookup: CDR1 SGHTA, CDR2 FQGNSA. CDR3 nucleotides: TGTGCCAGCAGTCCAACCCGTACTGGGGAGCTGTTTTTT. Translation gives CASSPTRTGELFF.